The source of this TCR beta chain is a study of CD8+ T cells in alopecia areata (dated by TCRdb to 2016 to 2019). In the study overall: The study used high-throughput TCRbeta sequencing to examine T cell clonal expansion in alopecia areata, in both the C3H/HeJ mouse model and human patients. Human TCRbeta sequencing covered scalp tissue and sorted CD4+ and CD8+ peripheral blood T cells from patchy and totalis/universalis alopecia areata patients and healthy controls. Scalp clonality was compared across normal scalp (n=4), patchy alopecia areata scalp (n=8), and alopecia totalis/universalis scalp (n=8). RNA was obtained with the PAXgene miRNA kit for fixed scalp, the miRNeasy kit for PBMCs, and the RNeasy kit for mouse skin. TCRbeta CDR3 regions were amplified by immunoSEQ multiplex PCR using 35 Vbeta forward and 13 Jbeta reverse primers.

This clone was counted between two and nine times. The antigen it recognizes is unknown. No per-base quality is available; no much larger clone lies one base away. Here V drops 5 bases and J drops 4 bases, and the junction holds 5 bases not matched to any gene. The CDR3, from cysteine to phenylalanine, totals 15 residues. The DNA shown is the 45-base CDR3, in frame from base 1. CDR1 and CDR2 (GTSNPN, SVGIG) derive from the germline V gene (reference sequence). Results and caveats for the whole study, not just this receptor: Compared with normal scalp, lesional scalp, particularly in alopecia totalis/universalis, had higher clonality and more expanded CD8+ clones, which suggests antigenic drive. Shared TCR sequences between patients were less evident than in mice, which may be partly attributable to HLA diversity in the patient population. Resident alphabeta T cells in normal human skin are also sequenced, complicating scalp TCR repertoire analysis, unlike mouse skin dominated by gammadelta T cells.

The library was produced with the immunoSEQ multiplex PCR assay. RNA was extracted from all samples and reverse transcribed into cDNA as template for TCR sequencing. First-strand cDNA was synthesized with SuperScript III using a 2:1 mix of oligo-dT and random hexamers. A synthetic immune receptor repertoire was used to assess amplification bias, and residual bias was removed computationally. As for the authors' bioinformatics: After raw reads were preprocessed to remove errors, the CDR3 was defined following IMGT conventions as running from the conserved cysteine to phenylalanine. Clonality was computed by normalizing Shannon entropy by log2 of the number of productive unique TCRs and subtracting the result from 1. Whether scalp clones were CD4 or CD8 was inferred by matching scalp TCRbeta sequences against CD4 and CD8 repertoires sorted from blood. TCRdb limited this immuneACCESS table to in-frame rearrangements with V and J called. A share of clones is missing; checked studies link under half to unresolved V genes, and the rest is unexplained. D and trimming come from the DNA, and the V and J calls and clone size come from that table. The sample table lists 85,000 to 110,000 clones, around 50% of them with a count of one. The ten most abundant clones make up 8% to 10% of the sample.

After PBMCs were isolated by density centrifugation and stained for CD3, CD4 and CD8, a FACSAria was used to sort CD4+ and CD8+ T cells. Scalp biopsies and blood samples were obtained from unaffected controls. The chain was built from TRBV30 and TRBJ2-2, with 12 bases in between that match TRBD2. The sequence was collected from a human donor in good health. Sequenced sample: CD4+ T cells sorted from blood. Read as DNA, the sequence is TGTGCCTGGGGCAGACTAGCGGGGGTCACCGGGGAGCTGTTTTTT. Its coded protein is CAWGRLAGVTGELFF.